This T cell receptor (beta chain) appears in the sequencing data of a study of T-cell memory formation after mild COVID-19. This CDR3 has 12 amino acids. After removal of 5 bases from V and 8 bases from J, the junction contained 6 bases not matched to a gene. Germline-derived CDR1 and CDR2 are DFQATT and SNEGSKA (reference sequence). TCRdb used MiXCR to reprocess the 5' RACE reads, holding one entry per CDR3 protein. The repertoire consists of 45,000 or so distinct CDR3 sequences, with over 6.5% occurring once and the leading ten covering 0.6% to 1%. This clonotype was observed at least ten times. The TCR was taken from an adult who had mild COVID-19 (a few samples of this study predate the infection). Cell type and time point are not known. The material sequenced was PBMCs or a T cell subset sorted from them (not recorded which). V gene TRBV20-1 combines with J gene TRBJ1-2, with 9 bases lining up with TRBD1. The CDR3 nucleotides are TGCAGTGCTCGAACAGGGGGCTGGGGCTACACCTTC. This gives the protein CSARTGGWGYTF.